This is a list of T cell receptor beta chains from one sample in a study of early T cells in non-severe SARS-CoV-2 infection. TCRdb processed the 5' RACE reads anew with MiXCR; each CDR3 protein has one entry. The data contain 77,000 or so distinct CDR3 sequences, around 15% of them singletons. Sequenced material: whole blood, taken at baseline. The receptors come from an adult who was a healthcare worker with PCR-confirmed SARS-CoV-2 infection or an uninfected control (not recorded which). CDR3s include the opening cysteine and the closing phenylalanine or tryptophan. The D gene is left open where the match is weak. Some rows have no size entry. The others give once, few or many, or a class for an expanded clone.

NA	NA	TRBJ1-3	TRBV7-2	TGTGCCAGCAGCTTAGTAAGGGTAGGGCCTGGAAACACCATATATTTT	CASSLVRVGPGNTIYF
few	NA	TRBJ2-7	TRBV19	TGTGCCAGTAGTGTGGACCTGGACTCCTACGAGCAGTACTTC	CASSVDLDSYEQYF
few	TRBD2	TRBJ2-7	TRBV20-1	TGCAGTGCTAGGGGACTAGTCGGGAACTACGAGCAGTACTTC	CSARGLVGNYEQYF
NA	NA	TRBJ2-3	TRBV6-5	TGTGCCACTCGTCGGTCCCGGGAAGATACGCAGTATTTT	CATRRSREDTQYF
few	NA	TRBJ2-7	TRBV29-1	TGCAGCGTTGAAGAAAGAGGGCTGGAGCACGAGCAGTACTTC	CSVEERGLEHEQYF
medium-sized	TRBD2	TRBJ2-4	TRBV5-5	TGTGCCAGCAGCCTGCCTAGCGGGGGGGCCAAAAACATTCAGTACTTC	CASSLPSGGAKNIQYF
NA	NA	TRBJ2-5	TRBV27	TGTGCCAGCAGAACAGGAGGGGGAGTCTTCGGGACCCAGTACTTC	CASRTGGGVFGTQYF
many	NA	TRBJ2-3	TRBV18	TGTGCCAGCTCACCAACGAGGGGGTCCTATGAGACAGATACGCAGTATTTT	CASSPTRGSYETDTQYF
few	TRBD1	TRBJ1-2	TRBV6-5	TGTGCCAGCAGTTCCCCCGGACAGGGGGGCTATGGCTACACCTTC	CASSSPGQGGYGYTF
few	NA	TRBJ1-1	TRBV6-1	TGTGCCAGCAGGGGGGACCGACAGAACACTGAAGCTTTCTTT	CASRGDRQNTEAFF
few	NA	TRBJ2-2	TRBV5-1	TGCGCCAGCAGCCCTCGGACCCCGGTCGGGGAGCTGTTTTTT	CASSPRTPVGELFF
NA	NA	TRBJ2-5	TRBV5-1	TGCGCCAGCAGTGGGGCGCGACTAGGGCAAGAGACCCAGTACTTC	CASSGARLGQETQYF
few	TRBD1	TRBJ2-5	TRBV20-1	TGCAGTGCCAATCAGGGGGCCTTCCAAGAGACCCAGTACTTC	CSANQGAFQETQYF
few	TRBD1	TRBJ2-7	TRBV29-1	TGCAGCGGGGGACAGACATACGAGCAGTACTTC	CSGGQTYEQYF
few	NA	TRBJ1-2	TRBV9	TGTGCCAGCAGCGTAGCTACGGGGGGCCCTACTAACTATGGCTACACCTTC	CASSVATGGPTNYGYTF
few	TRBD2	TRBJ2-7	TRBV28	TGTGCCAGCAGTCGACTAGCGGAGTCTCTCTACGAGCAGTACTTC	CASSRLAESLYEQYF
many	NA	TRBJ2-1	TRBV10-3	TGTGCCATCAGCTCTCGAGACGGGAGTTCTGACAATGAGCAGTTCTTC	CAISSRDGSSDNEQFF
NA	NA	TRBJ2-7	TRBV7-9	TGTGCCAGCAGAGCCCAAGGGCCCTACGAGCAGTACTTC	CASRAQGPYEQYF
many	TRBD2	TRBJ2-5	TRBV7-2	TGTGCCAGCAGCCTCTTTACTAGCGGGACAGAGACCCAGTACTTC	CASSLFTSGTETQYF
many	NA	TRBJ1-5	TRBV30	TGTGCCTGGAGTGTTAATGTAAATGCGATACAGCATTTT	CAWSVNVNAIQHF
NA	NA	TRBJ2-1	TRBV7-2	TGTGCCAGCAGCTTCCTAGCGACGATTTACAATGAGCAGTTCTTC	CASSFLATIYNEQFF
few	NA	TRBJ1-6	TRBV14	TGTGCCAGCAGCCGGACGGAGCCAAGCTCCTATAATTCACCCCTCCACTTT	CASSRTEPSSYNSPLHF
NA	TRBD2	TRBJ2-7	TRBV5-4	TGTGCCAGCAGCCTTGGGGGGGAGAGGTACGAGCAGTACTTC	CASSLGGERYEQYF
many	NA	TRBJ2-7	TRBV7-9	TGTGCCAGCAGCTCGCCGATGAGGGGAACGAACTCCTACGAGCAGTACTTC	CASSSPMRGTNSYEQYF
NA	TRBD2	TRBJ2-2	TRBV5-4	TGTGCCAGCAGCCCCATGGCGGGAGTGAACACCGGGGAGCTGTTTTTT	CASSPMAGVNTGELFF
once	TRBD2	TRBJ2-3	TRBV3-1	TGTGCCAGCAGCCACCGGACTAGCGGGACCATAGATACGCAGTATTTT	CASSHRTSGTIDTQYF
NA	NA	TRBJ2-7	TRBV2	TGTGCCAGCACTATGTCTGGCTACGAGCAGTACTTC	CASTMSGYEQYF
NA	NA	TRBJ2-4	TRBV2	TGTGCCAGCAGTGAAGTGAGGGGGGCATTAGGGGCCAAAAACATTCAGTACTTC	CASSEVRGALGAKNIQYF
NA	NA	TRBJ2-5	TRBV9	TGTGCCAGCAGCGTATACGGTCAAGAGACCCAGTACTTC	CASSVYGQETQYF
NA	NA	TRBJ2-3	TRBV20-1	TGCAGTGCTAGGGCCCCTGCTCAGGGCACAGATACGCAGTATTTT	CSARAPAQGTDTQYF
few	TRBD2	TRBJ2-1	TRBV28	TGTGCCGTCACCTTCAGTAGCGGGGACCTTTGGAATGAGCAGTTCTTC	CAVTFSSGDLWNEQFF
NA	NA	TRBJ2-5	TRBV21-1	TGTGCCAGCAGCCGAACACGCAGGGGGCAAGAGACCCAGTACTTC	CASSRTRRGQETQYF
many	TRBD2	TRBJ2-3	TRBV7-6	TGTGCCAGCACGGGGGGTAGGACAGATACGCAGTATTTT	CASTGGRTDTQYF
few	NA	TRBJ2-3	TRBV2	TGTGCCAGCAGCAGAGAGGCGAGGGGCGGGGTGAATACGCAGTATTTT	CASSREARGGVNTQYF
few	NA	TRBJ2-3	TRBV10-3	TGTGCCATCAGTCTCGGCGGTCGAACAGATACGCAGTATTTT	CAISLGGRTDTQYF
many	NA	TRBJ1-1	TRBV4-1	TGCGCCAGCAGCCAGGGGGTAGGAACTGAAGCTTTCTTT	CASSQGVGTEAFF
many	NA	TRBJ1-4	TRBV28	TGTGCCAGCAGTTTTCCCAATGGGGGGGCTAATGAAAAACTGTTTTTT	CASSFPNGGANEKLFF
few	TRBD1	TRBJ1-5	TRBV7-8	TGTGCCAGCAGCTTACTGGGACAGGGGGTCGGCCAGCCCCAGCATTTT	CASSLLGQGVGQPQHF
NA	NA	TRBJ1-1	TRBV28	TGTGCCAGCAGTTTACGGGGGGGCACTGAAGCTTTCTTT	CASSLRGGTEAFF
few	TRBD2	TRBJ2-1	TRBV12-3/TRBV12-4	TGTGCCAGCAGCCCCCCCCCGGCTAGCGGGAGGGTCTATGAGCAGTTCTTC	CASSPPPASGRVYEQFF